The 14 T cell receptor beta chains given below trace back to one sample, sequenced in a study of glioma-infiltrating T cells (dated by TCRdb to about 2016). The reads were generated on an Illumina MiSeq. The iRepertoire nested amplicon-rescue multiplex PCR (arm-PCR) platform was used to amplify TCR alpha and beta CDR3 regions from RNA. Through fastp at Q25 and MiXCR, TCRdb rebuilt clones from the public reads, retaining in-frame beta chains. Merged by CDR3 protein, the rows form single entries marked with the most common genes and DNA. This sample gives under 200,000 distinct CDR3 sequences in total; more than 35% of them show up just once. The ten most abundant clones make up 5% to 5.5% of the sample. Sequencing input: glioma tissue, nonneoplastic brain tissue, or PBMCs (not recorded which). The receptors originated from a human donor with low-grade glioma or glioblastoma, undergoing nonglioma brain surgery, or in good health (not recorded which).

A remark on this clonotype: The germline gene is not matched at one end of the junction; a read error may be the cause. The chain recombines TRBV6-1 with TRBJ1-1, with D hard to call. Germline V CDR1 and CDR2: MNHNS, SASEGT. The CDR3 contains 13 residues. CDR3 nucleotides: TGTCCCAGCATTGATCAGTTGAACACTGAAGCTTTCTTT. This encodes CPSIDQLNTEAFF.

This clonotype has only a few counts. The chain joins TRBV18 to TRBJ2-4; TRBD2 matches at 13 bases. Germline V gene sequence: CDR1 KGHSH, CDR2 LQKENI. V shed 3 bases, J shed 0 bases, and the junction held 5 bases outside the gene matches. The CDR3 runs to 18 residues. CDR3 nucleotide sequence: TGTGCCAGCTCACCGGGGACTAGCGGGGTTCTAGCCAAAAACATTCAGTACTTC. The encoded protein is CASSPGTSGVLAKNIQYF. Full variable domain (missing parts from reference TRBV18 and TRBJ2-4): NAGVMQNPRHLVRRRGQEARLRCSPMKGHSHVYWYRQLPEEGLKFMVYLQKENIIDESGMPKERFSAEFPKEGPSILRIQQVVRGDSAAYFCASSPGTSGVLAKNIQYFGAGTRLSVL.

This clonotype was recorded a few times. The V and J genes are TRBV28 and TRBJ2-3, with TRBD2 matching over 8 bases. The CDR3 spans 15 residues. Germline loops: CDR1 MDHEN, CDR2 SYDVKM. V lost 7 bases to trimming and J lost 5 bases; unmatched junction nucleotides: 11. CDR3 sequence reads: CASIPGGTRGDTQYF. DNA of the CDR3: TGTGCCAGCATCCCGGGAGGGACTAGAGGAGATACGCAGTATTTT.

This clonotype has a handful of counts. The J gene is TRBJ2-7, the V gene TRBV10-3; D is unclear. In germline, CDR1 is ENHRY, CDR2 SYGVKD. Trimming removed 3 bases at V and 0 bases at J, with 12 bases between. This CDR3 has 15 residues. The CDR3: CAISDRLRSSYEQYF. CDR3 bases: TGTGCCATCAGTGACCGTCTCCGAAGCTCCTACGAGCAGTACTTC.

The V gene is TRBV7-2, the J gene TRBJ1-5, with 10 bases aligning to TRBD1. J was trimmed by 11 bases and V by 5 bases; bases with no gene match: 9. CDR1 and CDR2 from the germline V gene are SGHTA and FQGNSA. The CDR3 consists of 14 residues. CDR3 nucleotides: TGTGCCAGCAGCCTGGGGGACAGGGGATATACCCAGCATTTT. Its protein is CASSLGDRGYTQHF.

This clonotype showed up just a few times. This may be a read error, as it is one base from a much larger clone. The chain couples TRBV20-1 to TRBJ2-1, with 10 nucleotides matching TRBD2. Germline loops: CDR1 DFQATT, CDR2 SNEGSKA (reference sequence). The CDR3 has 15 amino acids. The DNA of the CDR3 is TGCAGTGCTAGGTACGGGACTAGCGCTTACAATAAGCAGTTCTTC. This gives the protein CSARYGTSAYNKQFF.

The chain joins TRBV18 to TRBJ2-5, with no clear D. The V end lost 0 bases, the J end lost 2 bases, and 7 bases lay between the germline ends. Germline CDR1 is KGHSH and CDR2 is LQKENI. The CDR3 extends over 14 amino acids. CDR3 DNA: TGTGCCAGCTCACCACCGCCAGGACAAGAGACCCAGTACTTC. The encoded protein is CASSPPPGQETQYF.

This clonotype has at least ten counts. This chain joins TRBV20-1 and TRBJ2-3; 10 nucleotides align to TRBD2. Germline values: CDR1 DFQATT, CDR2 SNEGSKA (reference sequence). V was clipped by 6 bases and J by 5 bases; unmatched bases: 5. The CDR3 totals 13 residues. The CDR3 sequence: CSASGLAEDTQYF. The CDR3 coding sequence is TGCAGTGCCAGCGGACTAGCGGAAGATACGCAGTATTTT.

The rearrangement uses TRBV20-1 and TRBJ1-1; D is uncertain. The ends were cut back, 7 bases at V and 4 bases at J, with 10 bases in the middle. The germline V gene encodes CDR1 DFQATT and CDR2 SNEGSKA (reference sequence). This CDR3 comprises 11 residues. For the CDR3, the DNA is TGCAGTGTTAGGGTCGGCACTGAAGCTTTCTTT. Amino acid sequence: CSVRVGTEAFF.

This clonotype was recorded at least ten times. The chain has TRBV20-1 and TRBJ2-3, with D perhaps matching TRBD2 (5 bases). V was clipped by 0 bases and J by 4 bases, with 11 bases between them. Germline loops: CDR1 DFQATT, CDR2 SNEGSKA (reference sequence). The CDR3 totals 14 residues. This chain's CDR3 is CSARDWRSPDTQYF. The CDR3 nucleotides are TGCAGTGCTAGAGATTGGAGGAGCCCAGATACGCAGTATTTT.

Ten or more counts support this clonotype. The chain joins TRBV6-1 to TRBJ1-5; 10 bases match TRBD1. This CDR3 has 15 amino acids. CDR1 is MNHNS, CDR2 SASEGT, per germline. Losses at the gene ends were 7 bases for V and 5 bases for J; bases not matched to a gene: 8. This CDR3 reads CASNLGQGGDQPQHF. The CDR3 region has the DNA TGTGCCAGCAACCTAGGACAGGGGGGCGATCAGCCCCAGCATTTT.

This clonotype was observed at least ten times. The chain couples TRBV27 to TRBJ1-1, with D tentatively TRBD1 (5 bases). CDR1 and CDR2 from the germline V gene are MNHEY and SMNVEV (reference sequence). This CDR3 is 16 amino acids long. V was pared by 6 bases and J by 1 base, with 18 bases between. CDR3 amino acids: CASSLLRWGGNTEAFF. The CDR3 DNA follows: TGTGCCAGCAGCCTACTCCGATGGGGGGGGAACACTGAAGCTTTCTTT.

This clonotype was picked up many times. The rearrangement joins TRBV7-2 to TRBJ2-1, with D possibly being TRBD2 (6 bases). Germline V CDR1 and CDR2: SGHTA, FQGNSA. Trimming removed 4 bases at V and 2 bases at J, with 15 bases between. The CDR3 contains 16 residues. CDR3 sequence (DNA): TGTGCCAGCAGCTCCGATAGCGGAGGGGCCTACAATGAGCAGTTCTTC. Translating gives CASSSDSGGAYNEQFF.

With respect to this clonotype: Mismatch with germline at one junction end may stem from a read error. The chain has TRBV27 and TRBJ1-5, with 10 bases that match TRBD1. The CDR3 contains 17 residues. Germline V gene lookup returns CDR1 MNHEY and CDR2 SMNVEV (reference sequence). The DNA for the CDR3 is TGTGCCAACAGTGGGTCCAGACAGGGGGCCCGTAATCAGCCCCAGCATTTT. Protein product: CANSGSRQGARNQPQHF.